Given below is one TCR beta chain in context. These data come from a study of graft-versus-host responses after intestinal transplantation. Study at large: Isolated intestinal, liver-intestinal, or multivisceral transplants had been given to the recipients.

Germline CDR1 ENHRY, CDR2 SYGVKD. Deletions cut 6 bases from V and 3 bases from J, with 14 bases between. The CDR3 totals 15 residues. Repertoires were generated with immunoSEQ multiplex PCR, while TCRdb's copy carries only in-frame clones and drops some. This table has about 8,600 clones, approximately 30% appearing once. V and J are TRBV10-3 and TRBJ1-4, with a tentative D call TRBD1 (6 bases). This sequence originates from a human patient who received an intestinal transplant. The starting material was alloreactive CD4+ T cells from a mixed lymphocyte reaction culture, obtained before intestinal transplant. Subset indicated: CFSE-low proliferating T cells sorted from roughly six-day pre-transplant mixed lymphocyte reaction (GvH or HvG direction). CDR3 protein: CAIRGQQGPNEKLFF. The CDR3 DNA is TGTGCCATCAGGGGACAACAGGGCCCTAATGAAAAACTGTTTTTT.